Sequencing of this T cell receptor (beta chain) was carried out in a study of cytomegalovirus exposure and HLA in healthy donors (dated by TCRdb to the late 2010s). Context from the whole study: According to an earlier analysis of 587 of the donors, some 180 million T cells yielded 120 million or so unique TCR beta sequences and less than 300 Gb of sequence data. About five DR-DQ haplotypes were treated as single units for association and clustering because of strong linkage in the cohort. HLA typing included class I and class II loci at four-digit resolution. Besides the first cohort of approximately 670 subjects, a separate validation cohort made up of about 120 different subjects was used. Rather than using new phenotypic data, the later analysis identified candidate immune exposures from TCR beta sequences and from how often those sequences occurred across donors. In a later analysis, previously published TCR beta repertoires from fewer than 750 donors were re-analyzed and high-resolution HLA genotyping was added so that TCR occurrence patterns could be studied. Of the roughly 410 genotyped donors, 81% were placed in the genetic ancestry cluster associated with self-reported Caucasian donors. In an earlier analysis of about 590 of the donors, high-throughput TCR beta sequencing was used to judge whether each TCR beta V gene segment behaved as functional or pseudogenic. Roughly 300 gigabases of sequencing data and tens of millions of unique TCR sequences were included in an early release covering roughly 600 HLA-typed donors. The study aimed to test whether signatures of past pathogen exposure could be identified by cataloging public T cell receptors. Donor age, sex, ethnicity and CMV serostatus were collected together with the repertoire data. Typing coverage varied by locus: roughly 629-640 donors for A, B, C, DRB1 and DQB1; some 520 for DQA1; 600 to 610 for DPA1; roughly 470 for DPB1. All discovery cohort repertoires had been generated using a single sequencing platform. Across around 400 genotyped donors of the cohort, an average of 235,054 unique TCR beta nucleotide sequences per donor were sequenced, and 15% to 20% of those sequences were non-productive. Genome-wide SNP genotypes for about 55% of the roughly 670 donors were used in a later genetic analysis, which treated that subset as a discovery cohort. Using immunosequencing, the study profiled T cell repertoires from 500 to 800 subjects and related those repertoires to cytomegalovirus serostatus. The study combined high-throughput TCR immunosequencing, statistical association of individual TCRs with disease status, and machine learning to predict cytomegalovirus infection status.

Receptors were amplified or captured by the immunoSEQ multiplex PCR assay. For the multiplex PCR, a mixture combining 60 forward primers for TCR Vbeta segments and 13 reverse primers for TCR Jbeta segments was used. The CDR3 region of rearranged TCR beta genes was amplified from genomic DNA by a multiplex PCR assay. Amplified TCR beta libraries were sequenced as 87-base-pair reads on the Illumina HiSeq System. Per the original workflow: In a later analysis, 70 million to 95 million unique TCR beta chains were counted across the roughly 670 repertoires, and around 11 million of these chains were shared by at least two donors. Raw reads were error-corrected and collapsed into unique sequences by a nearest-neighbor algorithm in which closely related sequences were merged to remove PCR and sequencing errors. Alignment of CDR3 sequences to IMGT reference sequences was used to assign V, D and J gene segments. For a sequence to be retained, a match of at least six nucleotides to both a V gene segment and a J gene segment was required. Rearrangements were called productive when the CDR3 lacked stop codons and stayed in frame with V and J; all others were non-productive. Following IMGT convention, CDR3 was defined as the stretch from the second conserved V-encoded cysteine up to the conserved J-encoded phenylalanine. In an earlier analysis of around 600 of the donors, sequences lacking an unambiguous match to a single V gene segment were excluded. In an earlier analysis of around 590 of the donors, a V segment was called functional when productive rearrangements were above 56.7%, and segregating when the standard deviation between donors exceeded 5%. To diagnose cytomegalovirus status from the catalog of TCR beta chain sequences, a statistical classification framework was built. In a later analysis, TCR nucleotide sequences were compared against IMGT/GENE-DB human TR gene sequences so that V and J genes could be assigned. The TCRdist pipeline was used in a later analysis to assign CDR3 sequences and most-parsimonious VDJ recombination scenarios. A later analysis defined each TCR beta chain by its CDR3 amino acid sequence plus V-gene family, and excluded reads lacking a unique V-gene family. In a later analysis, 500 to 650 highly shared, low-generation-probability nucleotide sequences were removed to address suspected cross-contamination and a sequencing artifact. A later analysis calculated a clonal expansion index for each public chain from normalized within-repertoire ranks of inferred template counts. In a later analysis, generation probabilities were computed using a VDJ recombination model fitted to out-of-frame rearrangements, and the results were checked against IGoR. In a later analysis, TCR-TCR, TCR-HLA and TCR-CMV co-occurrence was scored with hypergeometric tests, and a repertoire-size bias correction was applied to TCR pairs. False discovery rates were estimated in a later analysis by permuting HLA or CMV assignments 20 times. In a later analysis, co-occurring TCRs were grouped using DBSCAN, and TCRdist sequence similarity was added for clustering within HLA-allele-positive subsets. Repertoires with fewer than 30,000 or more than 120,000 public chains, plus five repertoires with anomalous nucleotide sharing, were excluded from co-occurrence clustering. TCRdb's version of the immuneACCESS table is confined to in-frame rearrangements and falls short of the full clone set. An unresolved V gene accounts for under half of the shortfall where checked; the remainder is of unknown origin. D and trimming come from the DNA, and the V and J calls and clone size come from that table. Counted in this sample were about 110,000 clones; roughly four fifths of them appeared once. Of the sample, approximately 1.5% falls within the top ten clones.

The paper as a whole reports these results and caveats: Most TCR sequences were observed very rarely across donors, whereas some public TCRs were present in many individuals. About 17 rarely observed V segments, including chromosome 9 orphons, were excluded from the earlier analysis of several hundred of the donors because counts were too low. In a later analysis, HLA-associated TCR beta chains showed more clonal expansion and lower generation probabilities than non-associated chains that were equally common. Correlated functional status among segregating V segments might be attributable to linkage disequilibrium, but an unknown experimental factor could not be ruled out. Roughly uniform sequencing depth across donors was assumed in presence/absence analyses, although this assumption may not hold. Several of the top co-occurrence clusters appeared to be linked to parvovirus B19, influenza, CMV and Epstein-Barr virus, according to a later analysis. In an earlier analysis of about 550 of the donors, most TCR beta V segments were observed in productive rearrangements about 87% or about 30% of the time, broadly matching IMGT annotations. A further reported finding was that TCR beta sequences accurately predicted the HLA-A and HLA-B alleles for most subjects in the first cohort. The classifier was reported to diagnose cytomegalovirus status with high specificity and sensitivity in both the original cohort and the validation cohort. In a later analysis, the rate of TCR association differed among HLA loci, with DRB1 alleles having the most associated TCRs and HLA-C alleles having the fewest. In the study, around 150 TCR beta chains were listed as associated with cytomegalovirus. An association between a missense DCLRE1C variant and V-gene and J-gene trimming of TCR beta chains was found in a later genetic analysis and replicated in an independent cohort. Some IMGT-functional V segments, including TRBV6-2 and TRBV6-3, could not be distinguished by the 87-base-pair reads and were therefore excluded. At a false discovery rate of 0.05, a later analysis linked 16,951 TCR beta sequences to specific HLA alleles. This cohort had only TCR beta chains sequenced, and the lack of alpha or paired-chain data limited which features could be detected. According to a later analysis, most CMV-associated TCR beta chains appeared to be HLA-restricted, and the HLA associations seemed to be driven largely by CMV exposure. The authors suggested that the approach could potentially be generalized to other disease states and immunological phenotypes. A group of highly shared sequence variants was considered likely to be a technical artifact of the sequencing pipeline. When HLA alleles, especially DR and DQ, strongly co-occurred, attributing TCR associations to individual alleles was difficult. A few of the identified cytomegalovirus-associated TCR beta chains were confirmed in vitro to be specific for cytomegalovirus antigens. Immune exposure information for the cohort was limited to CMV serostatus. A later genetic analysis reported fewer N-insertions in productive TCRs among donors in an Asian-associated ancestry cluster than the roughly 700-donor mean. Because some donors lacked HLA typing at each locus, the association tests relied only on the typed subset.

In regard to this clone: Its antigen remains undetermined. Nothing much larger sits one base from this clone, and base qualities are not available.

The cohort comprised 670 or so healthy bone marrow donors. Cohort members were all nominally healthy when sampled, although unrecorded immune exposures were likely present. The donor was CMV seronegative and was included in the group of over 300 seronegative cohort members. Each donor provided a peripheral blood sample, and peripheral blood mononuclear cells were used for TCR beta sequencing. The Qiagen DNeasy Blood Extraction Kit was used to extract genomic DNA from the blood cell samples. The CDR3, cysteine through phenylalanine, is 13 amino acids long. The only DNA kept is the CDR3, 39 bases in frame from the first base. CDR1 SGHAT and CDR2 FQNNGV were looked up in the germline V gene. The junction shows trimming of 2 bases on V and 4 bases on J, plus 8 bases between the germline ends.

Material for sequencing was PBMCs. This chain is built from TRBV11-2 and TRBJ2-5; confidence is insufficient to name the D gene. The clonotype comes from a man in his fifties in good health and CMV-seronegative. The CDR3 region: CASSLIVRETQYF. The nucleotides are TGTGCCAGCAGCTTAATAGTCCGAGAGACCCAGTACTTC.